Included here is one T cell receptor (beta chain) sequence, with context. Cohort placement rested on clinical history that participants reported themselves. The sample is drawn from a study of blood T cell repertoires in COVID-19. Across the study: Material from acute and convalescent COVID-19 was sourced from the United States, Italy and Spain. Sample material is recorded as cDNA or gDNA derived from T cells, B-cell-depleted T cells, or PBMCs.

CDR3 length: 16 residues. V was pared by 7 bases and J by 4 bases, with 11 bases of the junction left unmatched. From germline, CDR1 is SNHLY and CDR2 FYNNEI. Methods used by the authors: The assay estimated nucleated cells by amplifying reference gene primers. TCRdb's table, derived via immunoSEQ multiplex PCR, lists solely in-frame clones and lacks some. The V and J calls and clone size were taken over from that table, and D and trimming were inferred from the DNA. The table shows approximately 150,000 clones, with about 85% occurring only once. The chain uses TRBV2 and TRBJ2-7, with 12 bases aligning to TRBD2. This receptor was obtained from a woman aged 40 to 55 with acute COVID-19. The sample was PBMCs or T cells enriched from blood (not recorded which). The CDR3 is CASIPMPTSGSYEQYF. The CDR3 DNA reads TGTGCCAGCATCCCGATGCCGACTAGCGGGAGTTACGAGCAGTACTTC.